The rows below give T cell receptor beta chains drawn from one sample of a study of cytomegalovirus exposure and HLA in healthy donors. The data were produced by immunoSEQ multiplex PCR, yet TCRdb's version contains in-frame clones alone and is incomplete. The sample carries approximately 170,000 clones, roughly 80% recorded once. The sample consisted of PBMCs. These receptors were collected from a human donor in good health. Both conserved end residues are part of each CDR3. A D gene is named only where the DNA matches it firmly. Where a row states a size, it is once, few, many or the class of an expanded clone; other rows omit it.

clone_size j_call d_call v_call cdr3_nt cdr3_aa
- TRBJ1-1 - TRBV2 TGTGCCAGCAGTGAATGGCAGGGCGCTTTCTTT CASSEWQGAFF
- TRBJ2-2 TRBD1 TRBV11-2 TGTGCCAGCAGCTTATATCGGGGACAGGGTCGAACCGGGGAGCTGTTTTTT CASSLYRGQGRTGELFF
- TRBJ1-1 TRBD1 TRBV9 TGTGCCAGCAGCTCCGGCGGACAGGTCTCTGAAGCTTTCTTT CASSSGGQVSEAFF
many TRBJ1-2 - TRBV23-1 TGCGCCAGCAGTCAACAGGTTTGGACTAACTATGGCTACACCTTC CASSQQVWTNYGYTF
- TRBJ1-6 - TRBV7-2 TGTGCCAGCAGCTTGAGTGCAGGAGGGGATTCACCCCTCCACTTT CASSLSAGGDSPLHF
- TRBJ1-2 TRBD1 TRBV29-1 TGCAGCGTTGCGGGACAGGGCGTGGATGGCTACACCTTC CSVAGQGVDGYTF
- TRBJ1-1 - TRBV2 TGTGCGGATGATTCGGGGCGCGGGGACACTGAAGCTTTCTTT CADDSGRGDTEAFF
once TRBJ1-1 - TRBV7-9 TGTGCCAGCAGCTTGGAGCAAACTGAAGCTTTCTTT CASSLEQTEAFF
- TRBJ1-1 - TRBV7-8 TGTGCCAGCAGCGACCGGGGGAATATGAACACTGAAGCTTTCTTT CASSDRGNMNTEAFF
few TRBJ2-7 - TRBV11-2 TGTGCCAGCAGCAGGGACACCTACGAGCAGTACTTC CASSRDTYEQYF
- TRBJ1-5 - TRBV4-1 TGCGCCAGCAGCACCCCAGACCTAGGAGGGATGCAGCCCCAGCATTTT CASSTPDLGGMQPQHF
- TRBJ1-5 - TRBV11-2 TGTGCCAGCAGCTTAACTAACAATCAGCCCCAGCATTTT CASSLTNNQPQHF
- TRBJ2-7 - TRBV6-6 TGTGCCAGCAGTTACTCGGGGGGGGGCCAACGAAAATACTTC CASSYSGGGQRKYF
- TRBJ1-1 - TRBV7-2 TGTGCCAGCAGCTTACTAGGGGTCGGCGTCACTGAAGCTTTCTTT CASSLLGVGVTEAFF
once TRBJ1-1 - TRBV19 TGTGCCAGTAGTATAGCAGCGGGGAGCGGCACTGAAGCTTTCTTT CASSIAAGSGTEAFF
once TRBJ1-3 - TRBV7-2 TGTGCCAGCAGCAACTTCAGGGGCTCTGGAAACACCATATATTTT CASSNFRGSGNTIYF
- TRBJ2-3 - TRBV6-6 TGTGCCAGCAGTTACCTTTCCCCCCCAGATACGCAGTATTTT CASSYLSPPDTQYF
once TRBJ2-3 TRBD2 TRBV5-4 TGTGCCAGCAGCTTTGGTACAGCGGGGGGGGTTGCAGATACGCAGTATTTT CASSFGTAGGVADTQYF
few TRBJ2-7 - TRBV27 TGTGCCAGCAGTTTGGACAGATACGAGCAGTACTTC CASSLDRYEQYF
- TRBJ2-3 - TRBV30 TGTGCCTGGAGTGAGGGATTAGCGACTCGCACAGATACGCAGTATTTT CAWSEGLATRTDTQYF
- TRBJ1-1 - TRBV7-9 TGTGCCAGCAGCTTAGCTGCAGGGGTGAACACTGAAGCTTTCTTT CASSLAAGVNTEAFF
- TRBJ2-5 - TRBV27 TGTGCCAGCGTCCTAGCAGTCCAAGAGACCCAGTACTTC CASVLAVQETQYF
- TRBJ2-1 - TRBV6-5 TGTGCCAGCAGTTACGACAGAAGCCCCTACAATGAGCAGTTCTTC CASSYDRSPYNEQFF
- TRBJ1-4 - TRBV11-2 TGTGCCAGCAGTACGGGGGGCGGAACAAATGAAAAACTGTTTTTT CASSTGGGTNEKLFF
- TRBJ1-5 - TRBV23-1 TGCGCCAGCAGTCAATACGGTCACAGATACAATCAGCCCCAGCATTTT CASSQYGHRYNQPQHF
- TRBJ1-2 TRBD1 TRBV2 TGTGCCAGCAGTGAAGCGACAGGGGTCAACTATGGCTACACCTTC CASSEATGVNYGYTF
- TRBJ1-1 TRBD1 TRBV6-6 TGTGCCAGCAGCTCGACAGGGGAGGGGACTGAAGCTTTCTTT CASSSTGEGTEAFF
- TRBJ1-2 - TRBV25-1 TGTGCCAGCAGTGATCCCAGGAACTATGGCTACACCTTC CASSDPRNYGYTF
- TRBJ2-1 - TRBV29-1 TGCAGCGTTACCCCGGGTCCCGGGTCAGAGCAGTTCTTC CSVTPGPGSEQFF
- TRBJ2-3 TRBD2 TRBV6-1 TGTGCCAGCAGGGAGGGCGGGGGGAGAGATACGCAGTATTTT CASREGGGRDTQYF
- TRBJ2-3 - TRBV7-6 TGTGCCAGCAGCTTAGAGTCCAGGGCGGGCACAGATACGCAGTATTTT CASSLESRAGTDTQYF
few TRBJ2-7 - TRBV11-2 TGTGCCAGCAGCTTAGCGGTGAGCGGATACGAGCAGTACTTC CASSLAVSGYEQYF
- TRBJ2-5 - TRBV29-1 TGCAGCGTTGAGGAGGGAGAGGAGACCCAGTACTTC CSVEEGEETQYF
- TRBJ2-3 TRBD2 TRBV5-4 TGTGCCAGCAGCTCCGGGACTAGATCAACAGATACGCAGTATTTT CASSSGTRSTDTQYF
few TRBJ2-7 TRBD2 TRBV4-3 TGCGCCAGCAGCCAAGTTAAGACTAGCCATTCCTACGAGCAGTACTTC CASSQVKTSHSYEQYF
once TRBJ1-1 - TRBV19 TGTGCCAGTAGTATAGAGGCGGGTAACACTGAAGCTTTCTTT CASSIEAGNTEAFF
few TRBJ1-1 - TRBV7-9 TGTGCCAGCAGCTTAAGACAGGCCGCTGAAGCTTTCTTT CASSLRQAAEAFF
- TRBJ1-2 - TRBV18 TGTGCCAGCTCACCGACCGGAGATGGCTACACCTTC CASSPTGDGYTF
- TRBJ2-3 - TRBV12-2 TGTGCAAGTCGCTTAGCGTTAAGGGGGGGAGCAGCAGATACGCAGTATTTT CASRLALRGGAADTQYF
few TRBJ2-7 - TRBV5-6 TGTGCCAGCAGCTTCTCGGGACACTACTCCTACGAGCAGTACTTC CASSFSGHYSYEQYF
few TRBJ2-1 - TRBV18 TGTGCCAGCTCTTTAGCAGATGAGCAGTTCTTC CASSLADEQFF
- TRBJ2-7 - TRBV7-6 TGTGCCAGCAGCCTATCGGACAGCCCGTCCTACGAGCAGTACTTC CASSLSDSPSYEQYF
- TRBJ2-7 TRBD2 TRBV4-2 TGTGCCAGCAGCCAAGAAGAAGAGCGGGGGCGCTCCTACGAGCAGTACTTC CASSQEEERGRSYEQYF
- TRBJ2-2 TRBD2 TRBV6-4 TGTGCCAGCAAGGGGCTAGCGGACCACACCGGGGAGCTGTTTTTT CASKGLADHTGELFF
- TRBJ1-2 - TRBV4-3 TGCGCCAGCAGCCAAGAGCTCCCAGGGAACTATGGCTACACCTTC CASSQELPGNYGYTF
few TRBJ2-5 TRBD2 TRBV4-3 TGCGCCAGCAGCCAAGCTATACTAGCGGGACAAGAGACCCAGTACTTC CASSQAILAGQETQYF
few TRBJ1-2 - TRBV7-9 TGTTCCAGCAGCTTAGATTATTTCGGGAATAACTATGGCTACACCTTC CSSSLDYFGNNYGYTF
- TRBJ2-5 - TRBV11-3 TGTGCCAGCAGCCGCCCGAGGGCCCAAGAGACCCAGTACTTC CASSRPRAQETQYF
- TRBJ2-7 - TRBV25-1 TGTGCCAGCAGTGAGCAGGCGAGCTCCTACGAGCAGTACTTC CASSEQASSYEQYF
- TRBJ2-7 - TRBV5-1 TGCGCCAGCAGCCCCGAGGTGCTCTACGAGCAGTACTTC CASSPEVLYEQYF
- TRBJ1-4 - TRBV15 TGTGCCACCAGCAGAGATCGGAGAATTAATGAAAAACTGTTTTTT CATSRDRRINEKLFF
- TRBJ1-5 TRBD1 TRBV15 TGTGCCACCAGCTGGGACAGGGGGCAGGCTTTTCAGCCCCAGCATTTT CATSWDRGQAFQPQHF
few TRBJ1-2 TRBD1 TRBV4-1 TGCGCCAGCAGCCAAGATGGCAGGGGGCGGGATGGCTACACCTTC CASSQDGRGRDGYTF
- TRBJ2-7 - TRBV4-3 TGCGCCAGCAGCCAAGAGACAGTTAACTACGAGCAGTACTTC CASSQETVNYEQYF
- TRBJ2-1 TRBD2 TRBV7-8 TGTGCCAGCAGCAAACAACTAGCGGGGGGAAATGAGCAGTTCTTC CASSKQLAGGNEQFF